The TCR beta chain under discussion was sequenced for a study of cytomegalovirus exposure and HLA in healthy donors. This CDR3 comprises 14 residues. J was trimmed by 4 bases and V by 5 bases; bases with no gene match: 7. Per the germline V gene, CDR1 is LNHDA and CDR2 is SQIVND (reference sequence). PCR amplification relied on 60 Vbeta primers (plus 13 Jbeta primers). Data came from immunoSEQ multiplex PCR; TCRdb stores just in-frame clones and leaves some out. Altogether under 200,000 clones are present, approximately 85% being singletons, with the ten largest covering under 3%. V is TRBV19 and J is TRBJ2-7, with TRBD1 matching over 8 bases. The receptor's source is a woman between 50 and 59 years old in good health and CMV-seronegative. Source material: PBMCs. CDR3 amino acids: CASSGRGTGYEQYF. CDR3 DNA: TGTGCCAGTAGTGGCCGAGGGACAGGATACGAGCAGTACTTC.